This is a list of T cell receptor beta chains from one sample in a study of identical twins. TCRdb itself ran the 5' RACE reads through MiXCR, one entry per CDR3 protein. Of under 450,000 distinct CDR3 sequences in the sample, approximately 17% are singletons; the top ten hold around 12%. Sequencing was done on a sample of naive T cells sorted from blood. The receptors shown here come from a man between 50 and 59 years old in good health. CDR3s include the opening cysteine and the closing phenylalanine or tryptophan. Each record gives: V gene, CDR3 length, clone size, D gene, J gene, CDR3 DNA, CDR3 protein. A D gene is named only where the DNA matches it firmly. Size is omitted from some rows. Given values are once, few, many or a class for expanded clones.

v_call: TRBV7-8; cdr3_length: 13; clone_size: NA; d_call: NA; j_call: TRBJ2-7; cdr3_nt: TGTGCCAGCAGCTCTTCCACGTACTACGAGCAGTACTTC; cdr3_aa: CASSSSTYYEQYF
v_call: TRBV3-1; cdr3_length: 13; clone_size: few; d_call: TRBD2; j_call: TRBJ2-1; cdr3_nt: TGTGCCAGCAGCCAAGGGACTAGAAGTGAGCAGTTCTTC; cdr3_aa: CASSQGTRSEQFF
v_call: TRBV29-1; cdr3_length: 14; clone_size: NA; d_call: TRBD1; j_call: TRBJ2-7; cdr3_nt: TGCAGCGTTAAGAGACAGGGGGCGTCCTACGAGCAGTACTTC; cdr3_aa: CSVKRQGASYEQYF
v_call: TRBV20-1; cdr3_length: 15; clone_size: few; d_call: NA; j_call: TRBJ2-5; cdr3_nt: TGCAGTGCTCAAAAAGGGGGGGGAAATAAAGAGACCCAGTACTTC; cdr3_aa: CSAQKGGGNKETQYF
v_call: TRBV7-9; cdr3_length: 13; clone_size: few; d_call: NA; j_call: TRBJ2-2; cdr3_nt: TGTGCCAGCAGCACTAACTTCCCCGGGGAGCTGTTTTTT; cdr3_aa: CASSTNFPGELFF
v_call: TRBV7-7; cdr3_length: 15; clone_size: few; d_call: NA; j_call: TRBJ2-1; cdr3_nt: TGTGCCAGCAGCTTAGGGGGGAGTTCCCACAATGAGCAGTTCTTC; cdr3_aa: CASSLGGSSHNEQFF
v_call: TRBV7-2; cdr3_length: 15; clone_size: few; d_call: NA; j_call: TRBJ2-7; cdr3_nt: TGTGCCAGCAGCTTAGGATTCAGGTCTCCCTCCGAGCAGTACTTC; cdr3_aa: CASSLGFRSPSEQYF
v_call: TRBV12-3/TRBV12-4; cdr3_length: 15; clone_size: NA; d_call: TRBD1; j_call: TRBJ2-1; cdr3_nt: TGTGCCAGCAGTTTAGTTCAAGGGGGCAGCTATGAGCAGTTCTTC; cdr3_aa: CASSLVQGGSYEQFF
v_call: TRBV29-1; cdr3_length: 13; clone_size: NA; d_call: TRBD1; j_call: TRBJ2-7; cdr3_nt: TGCAGCGTTAGACAGGGCCGCACCTACGAGCAGTACTTC; cdr3_aa: CSVRQGRTYEQYF
v_call: TRBV27; cdr3_length: 15; clone_size: NA; d_call: NA; j_call: TRBJ2-1; cdr3_nt: TGTGCCAGCAGTTTTGGGGGGGCGGCTTACAATGAGCAGTTCTTC; cdr3_aa: CASSFGGAAYNEQFF
v_call: TRBV12-3/TRBV12-4; cdr3_length: 16; clone_size: few; d_call: TRBD1; j_call: TRBJ2-3; cdr3_nt: TGTGCCAGCAGTGGGACAGGGGAAGGCTCTACAGATACGCAGTATTTT; cdr3_aa: CASSGTGEGSTDTQYF
v_call: TRBV20-1; cdr3_length: 15; clone_size: NA; d_call: TRBD2; j_call: TRBJ2-1; cdr3_nt: TGCAGTGCCCCGGGGGGGTCGAGCTCCTACAATGAGCAGTTCTTC; cdr3_aa: CSAPGGSSSYNEQFF
v_call: TRBV6-2/TRBV6-3; cdr3_length: 16; clone_size: few; d_call: TRBD1; j_call: TRBJ2-7; cdr3_nt: TGTGCCAGCAGTTACGCGACAGGGGGGCTTTTGTACGAGCAGTACTTC; cdr3_aa: CASSYATGGLLYEQYF
v_call: TRBV15; cdr3_length: 12; clone_size: NA; d_call: TRBD2; j_call: TRBJ2-7; cdr3_nt: TGTGCCACCAAGCGGGAGGGATACGAGCAGTACTTC; cdr3_aa: CATKREGYEQYF
v_call: TRBV7-9; cdr3_length: 14; clone_size: few; d_call: NA; j_call: TRBJ1-6; cdr3_nt: TGTGCCAGCAGCCAGGCGGGGATTGATTCACCCCTCCACTTT; cdr3_aa: CASSQAGIDSPLHF
v_call: TRBV6-1; cdr3_length: 15; clone_size: NA; d_call: TRBD2; j_call: TRBJ2-1; cdr3_nt: TGTGCCAGCAGTGAACGTCTAGCGGGAGCTGCTGAGCAGTTCTTC; cdr3_aa: CASSERLAGAAEQFF
v_call: TRBV28; cdr3_length: 17; clone_size: few; d_call: NA; j_call: TRBJ2-2; cdr3_nt: TGTGCCAGCAGAAGGACGGGACCGAGGTTGAACACCGGGGAGCTGTTTTTT; cdr3_aa: CASRRTGPRLNTGELFF
v_call: TRBV5-1; cdr3_length: 18; clone_size: NA; d_call: NA; j_call: TRBJ2-3; cdr3_nt: TGCGCCAGCAGCAGCCCAACGGGGGTCAACCTCTACACAGATACGCAGTATTTT; cdr3_aa: CASSSPTGVNLYTDTQYF
v_call: TRBV6-5; cdr3_length: 17; clone_size: NA; d_call: NA; j_call: TRBJ2-1; cdr3_nt: TGTGCCAGCAGCTCCTCGACCGGGATCGGGTCACACAATGAGCAGTTCTTC; cdr3_aa: CASSSSTGIGSHNEQFF
v_call: TRBV20-1; cdr3_length: 14; clone_size: many; d_call: TRBD1; j_call: TRBJ2-3; cdr3_nt: TGCAGTACCGGCGGACAGGGGGCTACAGATACGCAGTATTTT; cdr3_aa: CSTGGQGATDTQYF
v_call: TRBV28; cdr3_length: 13; clone_size: many; d_call: TRBD1; j_call: TRBJ1-2; cdr3_nt: TGTGCCAGCACAGGGCAGGGGGTCTATGGCTACACCTTC; cdr3_aa: CASTGQGVYGYTF
v_call: TRBV20-1; cdr3_length: 10; clone_size: NA; d_call: NA; j_call: TRBJ2-5; cdr3_nt: TGCAGTGCTAGAATGAAGACCCAGTACTTC; cdr3_aa: CSARMKTQYF
v_call: TRBV11-1; cdr3_length: 18; clone_size: many; d_call: NA; j_call: TRBJ2-2; cdr3_nt: TGTGCCAGCAGTACCAGCGCCGGGCCCCACTCGGGCACCGGGGAGCTGTTTTTT; cdr3_aa: CASSTSAGPHSGTGELFF
v_call: TRBV5-1; cdr3_length: 16; clone_size: few; d_call: NA; j_call: TRBJ2-3; cdr3_nt: TGCGCCAGCAGCCAGCGTCCCGGGACAAGGGGAGATACGCAGTATTTT; cdr3_aa: CASSQRPGTRGDTQYF
v_call: TRBV6-2/TRBV6-3; cdr3_length: 14; clone_size: NA; d_call: NA; j_call: TRBJ2-7; cdr3_nt: TGTGCCAGCAGTTATGTCGGGACAAAGGGACGGCAGTACTTC; cdr3_aa: CASSYVGTKGRQYF
v_call: TRBV13; cdr3_length: 14; clone_size: NA; d_call: NA; j_call: TRBJ1-2; cdr3_nt: TGTGCCAGCAGCTTATGGTCGGACTCTCCCGGCTACACCTTC; cdr3_aa: CASSLWSDSPGYTF
v_call: TRBV6-1; cdr3_length: 14; clone_size: few; d_call: TRBD2; j_call: TRBJ2-1; cdr3_nt: TGTGCCACCAAGAGACTAGCGGGAGTGAATGAGCAGTTCTTC; cdr3_aa: CATKRLAGVNEQFF
v_call: TRBV5-6; cdr3_length: 15; clone_size: many; d_call: NA; j_call: TRBJ2-1; cdr3_nt: TGTGCCAGCAGCTTGATCGGGACGCCTCGGGATGAGCAGTTCTTC; cdr3_aa: CASSLIGTPRDEQFF
v_call: TRBV6-2/TRBV6-3; cdr3_length: 12; clone_size: NA; d_call: TRBD1; j_call: TRBJ1-1; cdr3_nt: TGTGCCAGCAGAATGCAGGGGGCTGAAGCTTTCTTT; cdr3_aa: CASRMQGAEAFF
v_call: TRBV10-3; cdr3_length: 14; clone_size: few; d_call: NA; j_call: TRBJ1-2; cdr3_nt: TGTGCCATCAGTCGGACATCAGCTAACTATGGCTACACCTTC; cdr3_aa: CAISRTSANYGYTF
v_call: TRBV20-1; cdr3_length: 15; clone_size: many; d_call: NA; j_call: TRBJ1-5; cdr3_nt: TGCAGTGCTAGAGAAGGAGAATATAGCAATCAGCCCCAGCATTTT; cdr3_aa: CSAREGEYSNQPQHF
v_call: TRBV6-1; cdr3_length: 15; clone_size: many; d_call: NA; j_call: TRBJ1-6; cdr3_nt: TGTGCCAGTTCGTTGAGGGAGTCCAATAATTCACCCCTCCACTTT; cdr3_aa: CASSLRESNNSPLHF
v_call: TRBV5-1; cdr3_length: 15; clone_size: many; d_call: TRBD2; j_call: TRBJ2-3; cdr3_nt: TGCGCCAGCAGGGGGACTAGCGGTAACACAGATACGCAGTATTTT; cdr3_aa: CASRGTSGNTDTQYF
v_call: TRBV3-1; cdr3_length: 13; clone_size: NA; d_call: NA; j_call: TRBJ2-7; cdr3_nt: TGTGCCAGCAGCCAAGCGGAGGGGTACGAGCAGTACTTC; cdr3_aa: CASSQAEGYEQYF
v_call: TRBV9; cdr3_length: 15; clone_size: NA; d_call: NA; j_call: TRBJ2-1; cdr3_nt: TGTGCCAGCAGCGCTCAGGGGGGAGGCTACAATGAGCAGTTCTTC; cdr3_aa: CASSAQGGGYNEQFF
v_call: TRBV11-2; cdr3_length: 14; clone_size: few; d_call: NA; j_call: TRBJ1-5; cdr3_nt: TGTGCCAGCAGCCCCGACAGGATTAATCAGCCCCAGCATTTT; cdr3_aa: CASSPDRINQPQHF
v_call: TRBV20-1; cdr3_length: 11; clone_size: few; d_call: NA; j_call: TRBJ1-1; cdr3_nt: TGCAGTGGCTTGGGTAGCGCTGAAGCTTTCTTT; cdr3_aa: CSGLGSAEAFF
v_call: TRBV27; cdr3_length: 13; clone_size: NA; d_call: NA; j_call: TRBJ1-6; cdr3_nt: TGTGCCAGCAGTTTCCCAGGGCATTCACCCCTCCACTTT; cdr3_aa: CASSFPGHSPLHF
v_call: TRBV19; cdr3_length: 12; clone_size: NA; d_call: NA; j_call: TRBJ2-7; cdr3_nt: TGTGCCAGTAGTATGATAGGCTACGAGCAGTACTTC; cdr3_aa: CASSMIGYEQYF
v_call: TRBV5-1; cdr3_length: 14; clone_size: few; d_call: NA; j_call: TRBJ2-2; cdr3_nt: TGCGCCAGCAGCATAACAGAGAACACCGGGGAGCTGTTTTTT; cdr3_aa: CASSITENTGELFF
v_call: TRBV2; cdr3_length: 13; clone_size: NA; d_call: NA; j_call: TRBJ2-5; cdr3_nt: TGTGCCAGCACCGGTTATTCAGTGGAGACCCAGTACTTC; cdr3_aa: CASTGYSVETQYF
v_call: TRBV21-1; cdr3_length: 16; clone_size: NA; d_call: NA; j_call: TRBJ2-2; cdr3_nt: TGTGCCAGCAGCAAAGTAAAGGGGAGTCGCACCGGGGAGCTGTTTTTT; cdr3_aa: CASSKVKGSRTGELFF
v_call: TRBV11-2; cdr3_length: 19; clone_size: NA; d_call: NA; j_call: TRBJ2-1; cdr3_nt: TGTGCCAGCAGCAGACAGGGGAGAAGTGGGAGGGCCTTCAGCAATGAGCAGTTCTTC; cdr3_aa: CASSRQGRSGRAFSNEQFF
v_call: TRBV28; cdr3_length: 14; clone_size: NA; d_call: TRBD1; j_call: TRBJ2-1; cdr3_nt: TGTGCCAGCAAGGGACAGGGGGACTACAATGAGCAGTTCTTC; cdr3_aa: CASKGQGDYNEQFF
v_call: TRBV12-3/TRBV12-4; cdr3_length: 12; clone_size: few; d_call: NA; j_call: TRBJ1-2; cdr3_nt: TGTGCCAGCAGCGACAGATACTATGGCTACACCTTC; cdr3_aa: CASSDRYYGYTF
v_call: TRBV5-1; cdr3_length: 15; clone_size: NA; d_call: TRBD1; j_call: TRBJ2-1; cdr3_nt: TGCGCCAGCAGCTCCGGACAGGGGTTAATCGATGAGCAGTTCTTC; cdr3_aa: CASSSGQGLIDEQFF
v_call: TRBV9; cdr3_length: 17; clone_size: many; d_call: NA; j_call: TRBJ2-3; cdr3_nt: TGTGCCAGCAGCAAACCAACATGGGGCCAGGACGAGGGTACGCAGTATTTT; cdr3_aa: CASSKPTWGQDEGTQYF
v_call: TRBV4-1; cdr3_length: 15; clone_size: many; d_call: TRBD2; j_call: TRBJ2-7; cdr3_nt: TGCGCCAGCAGCCAAGTGAGCGGGGTTCTTTACGAGCAGTACTTC; cdr3_aa: CASSQVSGVLYEQYF
v_call: TRBV5-1; cdr3_length: 14; clone_size: NA; d_call: TRBD1; j_call: TRBJ2-2; cdr3_nt: TGCGCCAGCAGCTCAAGGACAGGGACCGGGGAGCTGTTTTTT; cdr3_aa: CASSSRTGTGELFF
v_call: TRBV11-2; cdr3_length: 17; clone_size: few; d_call: NA; j_call: TRBJ2-1; cdr3_nt: TGTGCCAGCAGCTTAGTTTACCGAGGGGCCCTCTACAATGAGCAGTTCTTC; cdr3_aa: CASSLVYRGALYNEQFF
v_call: TRBV12-3/TRBV12-4; cdr3_length: 14; clone_size: few; d_call: NA; j_call: TRBJ2-3; cdr3_nt: TGTGCCAGCAGTCCTCTCGCCTTCACAGATACGCAGTATTTT; cdr3_aa: CASSPLAFTDTQYF
v_call: TRBV28; cdr3_length: 14; clone_size: many; d_call: TRBD2; j_call: TRBJ2-7; cdr3_nt: TGTGCCAGCACTCTAGCGGGAGGTCTCTACGAGCAGTACTTC; cdr3_aa: CASTLAGGLYEQYF
v_call: TRBV12-3/TRBV12-4; cdr3_length: 15; clone_size: NA; d_call: NA; j_call: TRBJ2-1; cdr3_nt: TGTGCCAGCAGCCTCCGGGACGCCGGCTACAATGAGCAGTTCTTC; cdr3_aa: CASSLRDAGYNEQFF
v_call: TRBV28; cdr3_length: 15; clone_size: many; d_call: TRBD1; j_call: TRBJ1-6; cdr3_nt: TGTGCCAGCAGTAGACAGGGGTCCTATAATTCACCCCTCCACTTT; cdr3_aa: CASSRQGSYNSPLHF
v_call: TRBV6-2/TRBV6-3; cdr3_length: 20; clone_size: NA; d_call: TRBD1; j_call: TRBJ1-1; cdr3_nt: TGTGCCAGCAGTTACCGAGGGACAGGGGGCCACTTTATTCCGAACACTGAAGCTTTCTTT; cdr3_aa: CASSYRGTGGHFIPNTEAFF
v_call: TRBV12-3/TRBV12-4; cdr3_length: 14; clone_size: NA; d_call: NA; j_call: TRBJ1-5; cdr3_nt: TGTGCCAGCAGTTTAAGGGAGCACAATCAGCCCCAGCATTTT; cdr3_aa: CASSLREHNQPQHF
v_call: TRBV4-1; cdr3_length: 14; clone_size: few; d_call: TRBD2; j_call: TRBJ2-5; cdr3_nt: TGCGCCAGCAGCCAAGTCGGACTAGAAGAGACCCAGTACTTC; cdr3_aa: CASSQVGLEETQYF